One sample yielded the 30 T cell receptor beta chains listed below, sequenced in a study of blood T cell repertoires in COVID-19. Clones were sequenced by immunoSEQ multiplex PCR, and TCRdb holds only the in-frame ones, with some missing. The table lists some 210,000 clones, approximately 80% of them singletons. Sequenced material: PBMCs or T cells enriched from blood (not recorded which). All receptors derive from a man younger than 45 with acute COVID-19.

CDR3 residues: CASSEGQFTDTQYF. The DNA for the CDR3 is TGTGCCAGCAGTGAGGGACAGTTCACAGATACGCAGTATTTT. This chain joins TRBV2 and TRBJ2-3; 7 bases are shared with TRBD1. V shed 3 bases, J shed 2 bases, and the junction held 2 bases outside the gene matches. Germline V CDR1 and CDR2: SNHLY, FYNNEI. The CDR3 runs 14 residues.

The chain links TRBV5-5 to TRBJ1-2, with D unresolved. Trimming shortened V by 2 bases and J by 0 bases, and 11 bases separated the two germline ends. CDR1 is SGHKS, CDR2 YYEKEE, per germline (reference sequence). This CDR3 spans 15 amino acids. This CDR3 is CASSLEGTTNYGYTF. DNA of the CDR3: TGTGCCAGCAGCTTAGAGGGTACCACTAACTATGGCTACACCTTC. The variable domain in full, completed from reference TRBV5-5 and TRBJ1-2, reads DAGVTQSPTHLIKTRGQQVTLRCSPISGHKSVSWYQQVLGQGPQFIFQYYEKEERGRGNFPDRFSARQFPNYSSELNVNALLLGDSALYLCASSLEGTTNYGYTFGSGTRLTVV.

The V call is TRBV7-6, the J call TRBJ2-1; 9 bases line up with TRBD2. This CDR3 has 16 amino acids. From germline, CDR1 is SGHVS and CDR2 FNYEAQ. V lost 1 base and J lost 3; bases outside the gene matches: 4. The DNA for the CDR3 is TGTGCCAGCAGCTTAGGGCTAGCGGGGAGCTACAATGAGCAGTTCTTC. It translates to CASSLGLAGSYNEQFF.

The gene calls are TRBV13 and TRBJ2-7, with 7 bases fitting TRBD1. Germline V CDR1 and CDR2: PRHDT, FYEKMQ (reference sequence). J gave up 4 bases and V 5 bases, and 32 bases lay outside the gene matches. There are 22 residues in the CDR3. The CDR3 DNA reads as TGTGCCAGCAGCGGCGCTTCACAGGGGCTTTGGGTTGAGGGACGGAGAAGTTACGAGCAGTACTTC. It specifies CASSGASQGLWVEGRRSYEQYF.

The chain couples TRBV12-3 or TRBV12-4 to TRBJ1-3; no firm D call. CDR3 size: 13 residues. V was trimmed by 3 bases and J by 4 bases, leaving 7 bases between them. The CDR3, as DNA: TGTGCCAGCAGTTTTGAGGCGGGAAACACCATATATTTT. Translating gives CASSFEAGNTIYF.

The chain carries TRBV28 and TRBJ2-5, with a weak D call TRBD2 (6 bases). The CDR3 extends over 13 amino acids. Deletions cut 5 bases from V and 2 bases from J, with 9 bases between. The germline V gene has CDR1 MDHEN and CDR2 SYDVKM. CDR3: CASSRTIQETQYF. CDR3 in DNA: TGTGCCAGCAGTCGGACTATACAAGAGACCCAGTACTTC.

DNA for the CDR3: TGTGCCAGCAGACGCGGGGGGGGCTACAATGAGCAGTTCTTC. Amino acids: CASRRGGGYNEQFF. This chain uses TRBV6-5 with TRBJ2-1, with 9 positions matching TRBD2. CDR1 is MNHEY, CDR2 SVGAGI, per germline. This CDR3 contains 14 residues. The J segment lost 3 bases and the V segment lost 6 bases, leaving 3 bases of the junction unmatched.

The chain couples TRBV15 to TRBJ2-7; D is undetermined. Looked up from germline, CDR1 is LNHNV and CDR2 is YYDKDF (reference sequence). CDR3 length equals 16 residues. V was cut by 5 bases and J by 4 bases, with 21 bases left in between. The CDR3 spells CATSRTTPGQLYEQYF. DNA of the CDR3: TGTGCCACCAGCCGAACCACCCCTGGGCAGCTATACGAGCAGTACTTC.

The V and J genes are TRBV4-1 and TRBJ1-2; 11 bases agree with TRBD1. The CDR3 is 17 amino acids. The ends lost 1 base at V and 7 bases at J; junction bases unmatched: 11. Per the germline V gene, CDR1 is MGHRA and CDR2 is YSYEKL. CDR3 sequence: CASSQAAPGTGGSGYTF. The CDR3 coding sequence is TGCGCCAGCAGCCAAGCGGCCCCCGGGACAGGGGGGAGTGGCTACACCTTC.

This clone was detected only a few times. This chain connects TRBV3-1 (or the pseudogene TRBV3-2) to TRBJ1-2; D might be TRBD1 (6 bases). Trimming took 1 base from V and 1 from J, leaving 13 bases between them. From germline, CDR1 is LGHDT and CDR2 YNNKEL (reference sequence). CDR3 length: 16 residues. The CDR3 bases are TGTGCCAGCAGCCAAGGGGCAGGGGATTTTAACTATGGCTACACCTTC. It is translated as CASSQGAGDFNYGYTF.

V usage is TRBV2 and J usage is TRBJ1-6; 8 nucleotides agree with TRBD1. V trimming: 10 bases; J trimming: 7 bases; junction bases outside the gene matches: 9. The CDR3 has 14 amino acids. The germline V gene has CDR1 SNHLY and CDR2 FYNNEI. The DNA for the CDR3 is TGTGCCACCCAGAAACAGGGGGACAATTCACCCCTCCACTTT. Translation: CATQKQGDNSPLHF.

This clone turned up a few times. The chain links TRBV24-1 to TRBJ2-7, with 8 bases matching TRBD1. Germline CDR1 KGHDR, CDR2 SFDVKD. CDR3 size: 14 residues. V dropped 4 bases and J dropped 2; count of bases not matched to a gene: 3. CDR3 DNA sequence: TGTGCCACCAGTGACGCGACAGGGGCCTACGAGCAGTACTTC. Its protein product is CATSDATGAYEQYF.

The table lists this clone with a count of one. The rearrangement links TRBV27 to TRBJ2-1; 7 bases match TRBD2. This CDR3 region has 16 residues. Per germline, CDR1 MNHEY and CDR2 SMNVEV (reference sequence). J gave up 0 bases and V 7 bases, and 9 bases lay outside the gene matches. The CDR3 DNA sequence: TGTGCCAGCACCCCACGTTCGGGGGGCTCCTACAATGAGCAGTTCTTC. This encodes CASTPRSGGSYNEQFF.

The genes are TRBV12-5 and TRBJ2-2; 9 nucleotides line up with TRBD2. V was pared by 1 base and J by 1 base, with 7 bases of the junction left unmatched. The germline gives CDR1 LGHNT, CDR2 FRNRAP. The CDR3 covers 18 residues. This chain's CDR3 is CASGLGSGGLWNTGELFF. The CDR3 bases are TGTGCTAGTGGTTTGGGTAGCGGGGGCCTTTGGAACACCGGGGAGCTGTTTTTT.

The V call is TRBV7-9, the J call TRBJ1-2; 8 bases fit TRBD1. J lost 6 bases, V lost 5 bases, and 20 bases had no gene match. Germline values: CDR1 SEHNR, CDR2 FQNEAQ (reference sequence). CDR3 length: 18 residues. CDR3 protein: CASSNIPGTGRSYDGYTF. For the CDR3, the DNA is TGTGCCAGCAGCAATATTCCGGGGACAGGCCGTTCCTATGATGGCTACACCTTC.

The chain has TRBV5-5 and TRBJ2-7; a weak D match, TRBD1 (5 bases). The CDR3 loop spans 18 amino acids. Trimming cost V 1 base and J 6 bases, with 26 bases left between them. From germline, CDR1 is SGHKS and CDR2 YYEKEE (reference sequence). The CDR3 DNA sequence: TGTGCCAGCAGCTTGTTGCGGCAGGGTAGATCCTACCGAAGCGAGCAGTACTTC. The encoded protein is CASSLLRQGRSYRSEQYF.

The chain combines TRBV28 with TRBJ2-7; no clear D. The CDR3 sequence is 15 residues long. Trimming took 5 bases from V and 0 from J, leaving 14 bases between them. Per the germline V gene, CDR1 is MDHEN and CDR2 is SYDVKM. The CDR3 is CASSQDLYRSYEQYF. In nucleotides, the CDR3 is TGTGCCAGCAGTCAAGACTTATACCGCTCCTACGAGCAGTACTTC.

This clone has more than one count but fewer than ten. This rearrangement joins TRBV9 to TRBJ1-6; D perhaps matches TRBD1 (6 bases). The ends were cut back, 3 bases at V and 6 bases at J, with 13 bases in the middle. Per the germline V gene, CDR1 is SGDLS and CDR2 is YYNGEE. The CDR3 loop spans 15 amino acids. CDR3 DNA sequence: TGTGCCAGCAGCGCGAACGGACAGTTTAATTCACCCCTCCACTTT. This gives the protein CASSANGQFNSPLHF.

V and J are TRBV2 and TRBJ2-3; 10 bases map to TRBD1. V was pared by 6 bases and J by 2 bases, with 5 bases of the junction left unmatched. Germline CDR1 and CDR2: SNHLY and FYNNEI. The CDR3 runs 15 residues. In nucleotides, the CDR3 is TGTGCCAGCAGCGGACAGGGGGTGGCCACAGATACGCAGTATTTT. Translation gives CASSGQGVATDTQYF.

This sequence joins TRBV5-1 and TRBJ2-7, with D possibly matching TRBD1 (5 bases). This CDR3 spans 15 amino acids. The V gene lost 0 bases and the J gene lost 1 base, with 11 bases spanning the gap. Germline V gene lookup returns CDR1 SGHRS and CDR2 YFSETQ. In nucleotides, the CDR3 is TGCGCCAGCAGCTTGGATCCAGGGTCTTCCTACGAGCAGTACTTC. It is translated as CASSLDPGSSYEQYF.

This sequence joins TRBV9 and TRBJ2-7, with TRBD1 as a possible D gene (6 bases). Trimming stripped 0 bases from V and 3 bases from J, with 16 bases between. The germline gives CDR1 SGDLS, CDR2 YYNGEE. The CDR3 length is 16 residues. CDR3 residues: CASSVDPSGAFYEQYF. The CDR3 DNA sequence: TGTGCCAGCAGCGTAGACCCATCAGGGGCCTTCTACGAGCAGTACTTC.

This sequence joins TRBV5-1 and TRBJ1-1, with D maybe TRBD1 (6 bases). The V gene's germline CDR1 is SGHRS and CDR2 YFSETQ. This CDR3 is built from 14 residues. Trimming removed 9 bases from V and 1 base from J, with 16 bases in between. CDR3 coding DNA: TGCGCCACCAGAGCGGGAGGGGGGAACACTGAAGCTTTCTTT. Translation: CATRAGGGNTEAFF.

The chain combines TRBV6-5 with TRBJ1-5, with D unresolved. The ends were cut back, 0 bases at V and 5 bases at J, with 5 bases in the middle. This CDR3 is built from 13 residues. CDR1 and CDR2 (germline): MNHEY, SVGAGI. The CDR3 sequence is CASSYSPDQPQHF. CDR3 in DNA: TGTGCCAGCAGTTACTCCCCCGATCAGCCCCAGCATTTT.

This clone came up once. CDR3 protein: CASSLAGPTDTQYF. In DNA form, the CDR3 reads TGTGCCAGCAGCTTAGCGGGGCCCACAGATACGCAGTATTTT. The chain recombines TRBV7-9 with TRBJ2-3; weak D call: TRBD1 (5 bases). The CDR3 extends over 14 amino acids. V was cut by 0 bases and J by 2 bases, with 6 bases left in between. Per germline, CDR1 SEHNR and CDR2 FQNEAQ (reference sequence).

CDR3 DNA sequence: TGTGCCAGCAGCTTGGCACCAACAGAGGGGAACACTGAAGCTTTCTTT. This translates into CASSLAPTEGNTEAFF. The genes are TRBV5-4 and TRBJ1-1, with unresolved D. The V end was cut by 0 bases, the J end by 1 base, with 13 bases between. Germline CDR1 and CDR2: SGHNT and YYREEE (reference sequence). The CDR3 length is 16 residues.

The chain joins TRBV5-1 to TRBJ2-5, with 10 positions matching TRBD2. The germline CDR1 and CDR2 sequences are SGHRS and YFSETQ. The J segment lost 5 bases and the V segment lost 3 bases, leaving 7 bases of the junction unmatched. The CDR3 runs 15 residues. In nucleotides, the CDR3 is TGCGCCAGCAGCTCCGATACTAGCGGGGTGGAGACCCAGTACTTC. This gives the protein CASSSDTSGVETQYF.

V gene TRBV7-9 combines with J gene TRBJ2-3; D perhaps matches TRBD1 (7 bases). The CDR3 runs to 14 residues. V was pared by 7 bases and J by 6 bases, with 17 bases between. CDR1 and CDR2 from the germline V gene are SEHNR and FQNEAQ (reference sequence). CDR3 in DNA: TGTGCCAGCACCCCCAGGGGGGTAGCGGATACGCAGTATTTT. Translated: CASTPRGVADTQYF.

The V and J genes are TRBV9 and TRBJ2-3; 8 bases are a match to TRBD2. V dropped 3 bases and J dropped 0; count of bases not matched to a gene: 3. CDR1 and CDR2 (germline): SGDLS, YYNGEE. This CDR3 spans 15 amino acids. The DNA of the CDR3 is TGTGCCAGCAGCGCAGCGGGGGTGAGCACAGATACGCAGTATTTT. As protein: CASSAAGVSTDTQYF.

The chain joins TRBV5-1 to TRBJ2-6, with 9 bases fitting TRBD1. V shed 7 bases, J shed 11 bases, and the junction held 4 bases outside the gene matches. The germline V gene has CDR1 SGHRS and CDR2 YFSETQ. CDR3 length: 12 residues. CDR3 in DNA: TGCGCCAGCGGACAGGGGTCCGACGTCCTGACTTTC. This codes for CASGQGSDVLTF.

CDR3 DNA: TGTGCCAGCAGTCCCGAGGGACAGGAAGCTTTCTTT. Translated, it gives CASSPEGQEAFF. This chain connects TRBV6-5 to TRBJ1-1; 7 positions match TRBD1. The ends lost 5 bases at V and 8 bases at J; junction bases unmatched: 5. Looked up from germline, CDR1 is MNHEY and CDR2 is SVGAGI. The CDR3 runs 12 residues.